This T cell receptor beta chain emerged from a study of cytomegalovirus exposure and HLA in healthy donors. The CDR3 sequence is 12 residues long. Trimming cost V 4 bases and J 13 bases; bases outside gene matches: 10. Germline values: CDR1 SGHDT, CDR2 YYEEEE. The PCR employed 60 Vbeta primers together with 13 Jbeta primers. The data were produced by immunoSEQ multiplex PCR, yet TCRdb's version contains in-frame clones alone and is incomplete. The sample consists of 90,000 to 120,000 clones, around 80% of them appearing once. The chain couples TRBV5-6 to TRBJ2-5; 7 nucleotides align to TRBD2. Sequencing was carried out using PBMCs. This TCR came from a woman aged 18-29 years in good health and CMV-seropositive. In DNA, the CDR3 is TGTGCCAGCAGCGCAATAGCGGGCCGGCGGTACTTC. As protein: CASSAIAGRRYF. Full variable domain (rest looked up from reference TRBV5-6 and TRBJ2-5): DAGVTQSPTHLIKTRGQQVTLRCSPKSGHDTVSWYQQALGQGPQFIFQYYEEEERQRGNFPDRFSGHQFPNYSSELNVNALLLGDSALYLCASSAIAGRRYFGPGTRLLVL.